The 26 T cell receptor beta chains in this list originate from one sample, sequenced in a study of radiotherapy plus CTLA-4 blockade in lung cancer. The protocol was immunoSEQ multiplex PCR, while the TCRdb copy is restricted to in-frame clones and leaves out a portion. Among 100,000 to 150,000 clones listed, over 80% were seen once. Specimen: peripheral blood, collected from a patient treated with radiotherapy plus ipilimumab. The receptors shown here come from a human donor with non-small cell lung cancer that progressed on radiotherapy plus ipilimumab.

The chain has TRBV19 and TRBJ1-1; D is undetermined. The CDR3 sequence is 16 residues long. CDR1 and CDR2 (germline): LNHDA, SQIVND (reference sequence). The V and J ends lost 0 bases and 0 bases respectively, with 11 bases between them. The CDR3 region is CASSIDLEVLNTEAFF. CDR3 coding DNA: TGTGCCAGTAGTATAGATCTCGAGGTTTTGAACACTGAAGCTTTCTTT.

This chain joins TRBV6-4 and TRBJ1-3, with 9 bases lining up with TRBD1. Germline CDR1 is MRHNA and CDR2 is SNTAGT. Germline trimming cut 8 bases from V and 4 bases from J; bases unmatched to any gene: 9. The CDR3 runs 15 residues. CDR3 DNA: TGTGCCAGCCCAGGACAGGGGAGGCTCGGAAACACCATATATTTT. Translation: CASPGQGRLGNTIYF.

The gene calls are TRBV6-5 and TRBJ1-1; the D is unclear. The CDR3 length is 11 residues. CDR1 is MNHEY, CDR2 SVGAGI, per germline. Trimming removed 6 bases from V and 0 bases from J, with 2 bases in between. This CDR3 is CASRLNTEAFF. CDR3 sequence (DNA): TGTGCCAGCAGGCTGAACACTGAAGCTTTCTTT.

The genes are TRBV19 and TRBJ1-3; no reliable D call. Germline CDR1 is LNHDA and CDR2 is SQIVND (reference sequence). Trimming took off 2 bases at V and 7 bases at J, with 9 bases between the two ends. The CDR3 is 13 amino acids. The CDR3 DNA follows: TGTGCCAGTAGTATACGGGTCGGCAACACCATATATTTT. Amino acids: CASSIRVGNTIYF.

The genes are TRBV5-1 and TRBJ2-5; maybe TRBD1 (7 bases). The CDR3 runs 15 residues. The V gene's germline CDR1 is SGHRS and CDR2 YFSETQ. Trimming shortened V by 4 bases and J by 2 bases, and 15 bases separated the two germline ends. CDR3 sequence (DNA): TGCGCCAGCAGCCCAGCGGAGGGGGCTCAAGAGACCCAGTACTTC. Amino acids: CASSPAEGAQETQYF.

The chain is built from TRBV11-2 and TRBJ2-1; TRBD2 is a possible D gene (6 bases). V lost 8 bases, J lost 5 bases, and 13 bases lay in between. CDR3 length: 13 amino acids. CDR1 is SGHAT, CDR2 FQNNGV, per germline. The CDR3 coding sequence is TGTGCCAGCGGACGGGGGATCAACAATGAGCAGTTCTTC. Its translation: CASGRGINNEQFF.

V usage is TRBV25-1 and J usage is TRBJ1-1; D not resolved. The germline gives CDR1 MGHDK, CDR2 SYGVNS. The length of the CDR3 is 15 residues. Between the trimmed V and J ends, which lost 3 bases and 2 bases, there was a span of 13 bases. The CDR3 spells CASSEREKANTEAFF. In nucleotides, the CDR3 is TGTGCCAGCAGTGAGAGGGAGAAGGCTAACACTGAAGCTTTCTTT. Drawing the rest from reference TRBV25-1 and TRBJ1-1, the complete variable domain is EADIYQTPRYLVIGTGKKITLECSQTMGHDKMYWYQQDPGMELHLIHYSYGVNSTEKGDLSSESTVSRIRTEHFPLTLESARPSHTSQYLCASSEREKANTEAFFGQGTRLTVV.

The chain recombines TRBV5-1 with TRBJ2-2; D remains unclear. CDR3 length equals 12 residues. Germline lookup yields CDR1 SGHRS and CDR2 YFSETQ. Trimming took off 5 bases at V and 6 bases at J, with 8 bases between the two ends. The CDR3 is CASSWVPGELFF. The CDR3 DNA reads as TGCGCCAGCAGTTGGGTCCCCGGGGAGCTGTTTTTT.

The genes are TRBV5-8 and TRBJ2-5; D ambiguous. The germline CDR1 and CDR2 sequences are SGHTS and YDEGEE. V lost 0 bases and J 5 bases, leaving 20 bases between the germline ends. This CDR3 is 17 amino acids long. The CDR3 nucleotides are TGTGCCAGCAGCTTGGCCGGTCGGACGTGGGGATGGGAGACCCAGTACTTC. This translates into CASSLAGRTWGWETQYF. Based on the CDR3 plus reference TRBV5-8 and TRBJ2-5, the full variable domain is EAGVTQSPTHLIKTRGQQATLRCSPISGHTSVYWYQQALGLGLQFLLWYDEGEERNRGNFPPRFSGRQFPNYSSELNVNALELEDSALYLCASSLAGRTWGWETQYFGPGTRLLVL.

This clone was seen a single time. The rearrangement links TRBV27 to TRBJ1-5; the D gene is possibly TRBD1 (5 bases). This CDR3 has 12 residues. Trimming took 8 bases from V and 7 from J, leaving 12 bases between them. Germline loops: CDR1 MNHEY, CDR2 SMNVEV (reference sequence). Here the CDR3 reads CASGRVQQPQHF. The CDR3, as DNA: TGTGCCAGCGGCAGGGTGCAGCAGCCCCAGCATTTT.

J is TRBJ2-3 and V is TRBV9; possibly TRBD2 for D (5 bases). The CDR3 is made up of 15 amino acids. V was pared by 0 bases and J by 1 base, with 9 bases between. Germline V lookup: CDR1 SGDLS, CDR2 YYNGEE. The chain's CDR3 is CASSVAIGGTDTQYF. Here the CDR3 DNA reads TGTGCCAGCAGCGTAGCTATCGGGGGCACAGATACGCAGTATTTT.

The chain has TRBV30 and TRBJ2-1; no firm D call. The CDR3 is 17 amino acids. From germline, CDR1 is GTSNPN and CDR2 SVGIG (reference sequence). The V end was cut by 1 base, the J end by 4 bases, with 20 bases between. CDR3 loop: CAWSALGRRNTYNEQFF. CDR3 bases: TGTGCCTGGAGTGCTTTGGGTCGCCGGAACACATACAATGAGCAGTTCTTC. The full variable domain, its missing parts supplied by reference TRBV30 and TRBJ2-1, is SQTIHQWPATLVQPVGSPLSLECTVEGTSNPNLYWYRQAAGRGLQLLFYSVGIGQISSEVPQNLSASRPQDRQFILSSKKLLLSDSGFYLCAWSALGRRNTYNEQFFGPGTRLTVL.

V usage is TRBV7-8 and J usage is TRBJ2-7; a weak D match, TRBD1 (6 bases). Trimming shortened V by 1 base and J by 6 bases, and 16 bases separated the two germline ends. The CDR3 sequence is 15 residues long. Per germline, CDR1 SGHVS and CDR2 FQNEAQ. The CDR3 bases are TGTGCCAGCAGCTTAGACGGCAGGGGTTACGGCGAGCAGTACTTC. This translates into CASSLDGRGYGEQYF.

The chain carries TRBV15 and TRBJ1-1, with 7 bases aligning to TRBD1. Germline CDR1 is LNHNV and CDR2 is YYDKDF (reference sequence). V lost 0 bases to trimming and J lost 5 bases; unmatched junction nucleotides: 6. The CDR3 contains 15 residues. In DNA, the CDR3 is TGTGCCACCAGCAGAGAGGGACAGACGCATACTGAAGCTTTCTTT. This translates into CATSREGQTHTEAFF.

The CDR3 region is CATQGLAGGPHEQFF. The CDR3, as DNA: TGTGCCACCCAGGGACTAGCGGGAGGGCCCCATGAGCAGTTCTTC. The V gene is TRBV19, the J gene TRBJ2-1; the match to TRBD2 covers 16 bases. CDR1 LNHDA and CDR2 SQIVND come from the germline V gene (reference sequence). Trimming cost V 10 bases and J 8 bases; bases outside gene matches: 8. This CDR3 is built from 15 residues.

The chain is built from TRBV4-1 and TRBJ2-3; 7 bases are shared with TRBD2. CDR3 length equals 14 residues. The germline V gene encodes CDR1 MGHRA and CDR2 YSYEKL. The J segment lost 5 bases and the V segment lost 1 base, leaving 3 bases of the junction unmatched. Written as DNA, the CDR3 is TGCGCCAGCAGCCAAGCAGCGGGATTAGATACGCAGTATTTT. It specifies CASSQAAGLDTQYF.

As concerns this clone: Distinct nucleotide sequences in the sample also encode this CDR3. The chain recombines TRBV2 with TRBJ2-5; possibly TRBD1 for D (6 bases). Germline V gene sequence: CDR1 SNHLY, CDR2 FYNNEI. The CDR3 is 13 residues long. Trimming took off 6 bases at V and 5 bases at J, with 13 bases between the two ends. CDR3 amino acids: CASRPTGGETQYF. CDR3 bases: TGTGCCAGCAGACCGACAGGCGGTGAGACCCAGTACTTC.

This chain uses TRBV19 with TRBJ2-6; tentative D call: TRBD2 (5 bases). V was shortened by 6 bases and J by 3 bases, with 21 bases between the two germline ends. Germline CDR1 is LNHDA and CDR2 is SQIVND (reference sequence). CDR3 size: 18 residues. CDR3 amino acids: CASSVWGRSGGGANVLTF. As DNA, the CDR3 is TGTGCCAGTAGCGTCTGGGGTAGAAGCGGTGGTGGGGCCAACGTCCTGACTTTC.

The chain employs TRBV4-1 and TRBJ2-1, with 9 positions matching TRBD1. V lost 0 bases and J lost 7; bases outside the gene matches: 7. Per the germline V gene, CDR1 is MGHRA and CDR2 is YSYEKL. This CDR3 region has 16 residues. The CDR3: CASSQEGTGIINEQFF. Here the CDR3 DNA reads TGCGCCAGCAGCCAAGAAGGGACAGGGATCATAAATGAGCAGTTCTTC.

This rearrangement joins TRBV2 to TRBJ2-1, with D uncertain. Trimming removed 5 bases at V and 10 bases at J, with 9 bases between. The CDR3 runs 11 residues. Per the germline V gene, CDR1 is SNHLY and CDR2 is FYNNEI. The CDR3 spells CASSTALEQFF. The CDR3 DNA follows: TGTGCCAGCAGTACAGCTCTGGAGCAGTTCTTC.

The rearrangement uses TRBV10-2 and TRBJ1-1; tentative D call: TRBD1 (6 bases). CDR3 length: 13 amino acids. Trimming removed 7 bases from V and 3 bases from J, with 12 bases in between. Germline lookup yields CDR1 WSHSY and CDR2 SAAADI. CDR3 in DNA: TGCGCCAGCACAAAGGGGGGGTACACTGAAGCTTTCTTT. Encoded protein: CASTKGGYTEAFF.

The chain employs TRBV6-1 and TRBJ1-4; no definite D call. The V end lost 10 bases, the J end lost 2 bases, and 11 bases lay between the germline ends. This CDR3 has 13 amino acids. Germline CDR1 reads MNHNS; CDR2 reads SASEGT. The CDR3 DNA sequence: TGTGCCATCCGACTGGGTACTAATGAAAAACTGTTTTTT. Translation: CAIRLGTNEKLFF.

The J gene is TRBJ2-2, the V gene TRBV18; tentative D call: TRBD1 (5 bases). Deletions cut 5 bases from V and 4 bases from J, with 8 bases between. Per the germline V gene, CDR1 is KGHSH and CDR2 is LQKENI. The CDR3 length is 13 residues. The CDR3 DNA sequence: TGTGCCAGCTCATGGACACCCACCGGGGAGCTGTTTTTT. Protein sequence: CASSWTPTGELFF.

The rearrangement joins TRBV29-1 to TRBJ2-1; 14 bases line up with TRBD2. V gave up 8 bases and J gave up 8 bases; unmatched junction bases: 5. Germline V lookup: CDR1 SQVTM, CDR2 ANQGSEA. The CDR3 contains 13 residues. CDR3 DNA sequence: TGCAGCACCGAGGGACTAGCGGGAGATGAGCAGTTCTTC. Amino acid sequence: CSTEGLAGDEQFF.

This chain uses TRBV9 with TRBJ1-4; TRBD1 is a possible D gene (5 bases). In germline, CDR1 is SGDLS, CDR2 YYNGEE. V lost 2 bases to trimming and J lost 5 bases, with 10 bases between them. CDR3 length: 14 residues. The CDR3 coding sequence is TGTGCCAGCAGCGTGACAGACAAAAATGAAAAACTGTTTTTT. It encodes CASSVTDKNEKLFF.

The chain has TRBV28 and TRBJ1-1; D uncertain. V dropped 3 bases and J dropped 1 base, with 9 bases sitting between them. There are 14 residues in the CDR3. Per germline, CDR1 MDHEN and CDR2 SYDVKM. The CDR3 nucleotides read TGTGCCAGCAGTTTGGGCGTAAAGAACACTGAAGCTTTCTTT. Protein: CASSLGVKNTEAFF. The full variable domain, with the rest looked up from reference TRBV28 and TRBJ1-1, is DVKVTQSSRYLVKRTGEKVFLECVQDMDHENMFWYRQDPGLGLRLIYFSYDVKMKEKGDIPEGYSVSREKKERFSLILESASTNQTSMYLCASSLGVKNTEAFFGQGTRLTVV.